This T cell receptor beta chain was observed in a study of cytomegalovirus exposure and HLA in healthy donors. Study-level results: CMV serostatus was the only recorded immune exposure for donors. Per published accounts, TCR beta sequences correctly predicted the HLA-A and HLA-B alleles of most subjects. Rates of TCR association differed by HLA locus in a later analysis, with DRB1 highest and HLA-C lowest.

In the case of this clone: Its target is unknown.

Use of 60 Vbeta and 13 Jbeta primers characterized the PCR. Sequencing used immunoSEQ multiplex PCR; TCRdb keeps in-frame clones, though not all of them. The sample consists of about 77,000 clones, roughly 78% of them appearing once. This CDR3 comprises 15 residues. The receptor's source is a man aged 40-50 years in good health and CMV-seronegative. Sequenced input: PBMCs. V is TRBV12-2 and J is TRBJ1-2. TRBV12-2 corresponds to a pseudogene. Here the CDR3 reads CASRLVGGTNYGYTF. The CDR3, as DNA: TGTGCAAGTCGCTTAGTGGGGGGGACTAACTATGGCTACACCTTC.